These T cell receptor beta chains were read from a single sample in a study of cytotoxic CD8 clonotypes in ibrutinib-treated CLL. The data were produced by immunoSEQ multiplex PCR, yet TCRdb's version contains in-frame clones alone and is incomplete. The table includes 50,000 to 65,000 clones, less than 60% detected once. This material consisted of PBMCs, taken after 12 months of ibrutinib treatment. The receptors were sampled from a human donor with chronic lymphocytic leukemia. Each CDR3 is given with its conserved first and last residue. The D gene is left open where the match is weak. The size entry is marked missing in some rows and otherwise reads once, few, many or a size class.

D: NA; V: TRBV30; length: 13; J: TRBJ1-3; size: few; CDR3: CAWTYDAGNTIYF; DNA: TGTGCCTGGACCTACGACGCTGGAAACACCATATATTTT
D: TRBD2; V: TRBV6-5; length: 15; J: TRBJ2-1; size: NA; CDR3: CASSYYGGANNEQFF; DNA: TGTGCCAGCAGTTACTACGGGGGGGCTAACAATGAGCAGTTCTTC
D: TRBD1; V: TRBV4-1; length: 17; J: TRBJ2-3; size: NA; CDR3: CASSQADRGLSTDTQYF; DNA: TGCGCCAGCAGCCAAGCGGACAGGGGATTATCCACAGATACGCAGTATTTT
D: NA; V: TRBV10-3; length: 12; J: TRBJ2-5; size: NA; CDR3: CAISVGTETQYF; DNA: TGTGCCATCAGTGTGGGGACAGAGACCCAGTACTTC
D: NA; V: TRBV28; length: 15; J: TRBJ2-3; size: NA; CDR3: CASSLSRQGTDTQYF; DNA: TGTGCCAGCAGTTTATCCCGACAGGGCACAGATACGCAGTATTTT
D: NA; V: TRBV4-1; length: 14; J: TRBJ2-5; size: NA; CDR3: CASSQVGILQPQYF; DNA: TGCGCCAGCAGCCAAGTAGGAATCCTCCAGCCCCAGTACTTC
D: NA; V: TRBV5-1; length: 14; J: TRBJ1-2; size: many; CDR3: CASSGLTSNYGYTF; DNA: TGCGCCAGCAGCGGCCTGACTAGTAACTATGGCTACACCTTC
D: TRBD1; V: TRBV2; length: 11; J: TRBJ2-7; size: NA; CDR3: CASRNRGEQYF; DNA: TGTGCCAGCAGGAACAGGGGCGAGCAGTACTTC
D: NA; V: TRBV7-9; length: 15; J: TRBJ1-6; size: NA; CDR3: CASSLGGGKRSPLHF; DNA: TGTGCCAGCAGCTTAGGAGGCGGGAAACGTTCACCCCTCCACTTT
D: TRBD2; V: TRBV5-6; length: 15; J: TRBJ2-2; size: NA; CDR3: CASSLGGLGPGELFF; DNA: TGTGCCAGCAGCTTGGGCGGACTAGGTCCCGGGGAGCTGTTTTTT
D: TRBD2; V: TRBV5-1; length: 17; J: TRBJ2-1; size: many; CDR3: CASSLANSGANMNEQFF; DNA: TGCGCCAGCAGCTTGGCCAACAGCGGGGCCAACATGAATGAGCAGTTCTTC
D: TRBD2; V: TRBV18; length: 15; J: TRBJ2-3; size: many; CDR3: CASSEGTSGVDTQYF; DNA: TGTGCCAGCTCGGAGGGGACTAGCGGGGTTGATACGCAGTATTTT
D: TRBD2; V: TRBV6-5; length: 14; J: TRBJ2-1; size: NA; CDR3: CASKRTSIASEQFF; DNA: TGTGCCAGCAAGCGGACTAGCATCGCCAGTGAGCAGTTCTTC
D: NA; V: TRBV2; length: 14; J: TRBJ1-1; size: NA; CDR3: CASTRQFTVHEAFF; DNA: TGTGCCAGCACCCGTCAGTTTACGGTCCATGAAGCTTTCTTT
D: TRBD1; V: TRBV7-2; length: 17; J: TRBJ2-5; size: NA; CDR3: CASSPLTRGQVGETQYF; DNA: TGTGCCAGCAGCCCCTTAACCAGGGGGCAAGTCGGAGAGACCCAGTACTTC
D: NA; V: TRBV14; length: 16; J: TRBJ1-1; size: NA; CDR3: CASSQRVFRGGTEAFF; DNA: TGTGCCAGCAGCCAAAGAGTTTTTCGAGGGGGAACTGAAGCTTTCTTT
D: NA; V: TRBV28; length: 15; J: TRBJ1-6; size: NA; CDR3: CASSLGRYYNSPLHF; DNA: TGTGCCAGCAGTCTCGGGCGTTACTATAATTCACCCCTCCACTTT
D: TRBD1; V: TRBV6-5; length: 12; J: TRBJ1-2; size: NA; CDR3: CATTDRGNGYTF; DNA: TGTGCCACCACAGACAGGGGTAACGGCTACACCTTC
D: TRBD1; V: TRBV7-6; length: 14; J: TRBJ2-7; size: NA; CDR3: CASSHRTGSYEQYF; DNA: TGTGCCAGCAGCCACAGGACAGGATCCTACGAGCAGTACTTC
D: NA; V: TRBV5-6; length: 12; J: TRBJ2-7; size: NA; CDR3: CASSLAAYEQYF; DNA: TGTGCCAGCAGCTTGGCAGCTTACGAGCAGTACTTC
D: TRBD1; V: TRBV7-9; length: 14; J: TRBJ1-4; size: NA; CDR3: CASSFPGGNEKLFF; DNA: TGTGCCAGCAGCTTCCCAGGGGGTAATGAAAAACTGTTTTTT
D: TRBD2; V: TRBV10-2; length: 16; J: TRBJ2-5; size: NA; CDR3: CASRGPSGGPGETQYF; DNA: TGCGCCAGCAGAGGGCCTAGCGGGGGGCCTGGAGAGACCCAGTACTTC
D: TRBD1; V: TRBV18; length: 15; J: TRBJ1-1; size: NA; CDR3: CASSPPGTGNTEAFF; DNA: TGTGCCAGCTCCCCGCCCGGGACAGGGAACACTGAAGCTTTCTTT
D: NA; V: TRBV7-2; length: 14; J: TRBJ2-5; size: NA; CDR3: CASSLESGLETQYF; DNA: TGTGCCAGCAGCTTAGAGTCCGGGTTGGAGACCCAGTACTTC
D: NA; V: TRBV7-9; length: 15; J: TRBJ2-1; size: NA; CDR3: CASSLDWGSYNEQFF; DNA: TGTGCCAGCAGCTTAGATTGGGGCTCCTACAATGAGCAGTTCTTC
D: TRBD1; V: TRBV7-9; length: 15; J: TRBJ2-1; size: few; CDR3: CASSPWDRVNNEQFF; DNA: TGTGCCAGCAGCCCCTGGGACAGGGTGAACAATGAGCAGTTCTTC
D: NA; V: TRBV5-1; length: 14; J: TRBJ1-4; size: NA; CDR3: CASSLAVGSEKLFF; DNA: TGCGCCAGCAGCTTGGCTGTAGGGAGCGAAAAACTGTTTTTT
D: TRBD2; V: TRBV30; length: 22; J: TRBJ2-3; size: NA; CDR3: CAWSVGLGWPYPSGRAADTQYF; DNA: TGTGCCTGGAGTGTAGGGTTAGGGTGGCCATATCCTAGCGGGAGGGCGGCAGATACGCAGTATTTT
D: NA; V: TRBV23-1; length: 14; J: TRBJ2-3; size: few; CDR3: CASSQKSSTDTQYF; DNA: TGCGCCAGCAGTCAGAAATCTAGCACAGATACGCAGTATTTT
D: NA; V: TRBV7-6; length: 14; J: TRBJ2-2; size: few; CDR3: CASKEWGLGGELFF; DNA: TGTGCCAGCAAGGAGTGGGGGTTAGGCGGGGAGCTGTTTTTT
D: NA; V: TRBV27; length: 14; J: TRBJ1-2; size: NA; CDR3: CASSFGTDTYGYTF; DNA: TGTGCCAGCAGTTTCGGGACTGACACCTATGGCTACACCTTC
D: NA; V: TRBV25-1; length: 12; J: TRBJ1-6; size: many; CDR3: CATKRADSPLHF; DNA: TGTGCCACCAAAAGGGCTGATTCACCCCTCCACTTT
D: NA; V: TRBV28; length: 16; J: TRBJ2-6; size: NA; CDR3: CASSLLGRSGANVLTF; DNA: TGTGCCAGCAGTTTACTTGGGCGCTCTGGGGCCAACGTCCTGACTTTC
D: TRBD2; V: TRBV7-9; length: 16; J: TRBJ2-3; size: once; CDR3: CASSLTSGSIADTQYF; DNA: TGTGCCAGCAGTCTGACTAGCGGGAGTATTGCAGATACGCAGTATTTT
D: NA; V: TRBV19; length: 12; J: TRBJ1-5; size: few; CDR3: CASKGTNQPQHF; DNA: TGTGCCAGTAAAGGCACCAATCAGCCCCAGCATTTT
D: NA; V: TRBV30; length: 16; J: TRBJ2-1; size: NA; CDR3: CAWSGTHRVIRDEQFF; DNA: TGTGCCTGGAGTGGGACTCACAGGGTTATAAGGGATGAGCAGTTCTTC